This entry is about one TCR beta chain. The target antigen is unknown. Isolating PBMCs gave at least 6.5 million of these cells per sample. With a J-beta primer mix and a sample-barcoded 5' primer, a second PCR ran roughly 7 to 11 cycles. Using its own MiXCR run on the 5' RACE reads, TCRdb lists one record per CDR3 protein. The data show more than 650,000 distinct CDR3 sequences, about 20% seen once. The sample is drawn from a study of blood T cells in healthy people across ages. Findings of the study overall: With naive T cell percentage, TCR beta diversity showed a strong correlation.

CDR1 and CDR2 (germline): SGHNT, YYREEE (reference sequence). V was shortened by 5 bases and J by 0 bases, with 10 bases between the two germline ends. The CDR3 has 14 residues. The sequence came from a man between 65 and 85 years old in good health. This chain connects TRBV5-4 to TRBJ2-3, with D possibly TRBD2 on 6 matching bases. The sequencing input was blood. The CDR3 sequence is CASRDYMSTDTQYF. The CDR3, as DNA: TGTGCCAGCAGGGACTACATGAGCACAGATACGCAGTATTTT.